Listed below are T cell receptor beta chains from one sample, sequenced in a study of CD8 T cells in ankylosing spondylitis. One entry per CDR3 protein results from TCRdb running MiXCR on the 5' RACE reads. The sample shows tens of thousands of distinct CDR3 sequences, roughly 5.2% of them seen only once. What was sequenced was blood, either unsorted or a sorted T cell fraction (not recorded which). Receptors were obtained from a male donor with ankylosing spondylitis or in good health (not recorded which). Each CDR3 is given with its conserved first and last residue. Each record gives: clone size, V gene, CDR3 length, D gene, J gene, CDR3 protein, CDR3 DNA. A D gene is named only where the DNA matches it firmly. Some rows mark clone size as missing; the rest say once, few, many or name a class of expanded clone.

clone size: many
V gene: TRBV7-2
CDR3 length: 14
D gene: TRBD2
J gene: TRBJ2-2
CDR3 protein: CASSLKAGAGELFF
CDR3 DNA: TGTGCCAGCAGCTTAAAGGCGGGGGCCGGGGAGCTGTTTTTT

clone size: many
V gene: TRBV12-3/TRBV12-4
CDR3 length: 16
D gene: TRBD2
J gene: TRBJ2-5
CDR3 protein: CASSTSLAGHVETQYF
CDR3 DNA: TGTGCCAGCAGTACCTCACTAGCGGGCCATGTAGAGACCCAGTACTTC

clone size: many
V gene: TRBV10-2
CDR3 length: 13
D gene: NA
J gene: TRBJ2-2
CDR3 protein: CASKSTPTGELFF
CDR3 DNA: TGCGCCAGCAAAAGTACACCCACCGGGGAGCTGTTTTTT

clone size: many
V gene: TRBV5-1
CDR3 length: 15
D gene: NA
J gene: TRBJ2-3
CDR3 protein: CASRGGFLLTDTQYF
CDR3 DNA: TGCGCCAGCAGGGGGGGTTTCCTCCTAACAGATACGCAGTATTTT

clone size: NA
V gene: TRBV7-9
CDR3 length: 15
D gene: NA
J gene: TRBJ2-1
CDR3 protein: CASSFSTDSYNEQFF
CDR3 DNA: TGTGCCAGCAGCTTTTCGACAGACTCCTACAATGAGCAGTTCTTC

clone size: many
V gene: TRBV28
CDR3 length: 14
D gene: TRBD1
J gene: TRBJ2-2
CDR3 protein: CASIGTGNTGELFF
CDR3 DNA: TGTGCCAGTATAGGGACAGGGAACACCGGGGAGCTGTTTTTT

clone size: many
V gene: TRBV24-1
CDR3 length: 17
D gene: TRBD1
J gene: TRBJ2-2
CDR3 protein: CATSDRDSGRNTGELFF
CDR3 DNA: TGTGCCACCAGTGACCGGGACAGTGGCCGGAACACCGGGGAGCTGTTTTTT

clone size: many
V gene: TRBV3-1
CDR3 length: 18
D gene: NA
J gene: TRBJ2-5
CDR3 protein: CASSRLKGFGTVQETQYF
CDR3 DNA: TGTGCCAGCAGCCGATTAAAGGGGTTTGGGACTGTGCAAGAGACCCAGTACTTC

clone size: many
V gene: TRBV2
CDR3 length: 14
D gene: TRBD1
J gene: TRBJ2-5
CDR3 protein: CASSGRTGGETQYF
CDR3 DNA: TGTGCCAGCAGTGGAAGGACAGGGGGCGAGACCCAGTACTTC

clone size: many
V gene: TRBV5-4
CDR3 length: 12
D gene: NA
J gene: TRBJ2-7
CDR3 protein: CASSRGTLEQYF
CDR3 DNA: TGTGCCAGCTCACGCGGGACTCTGGAGCAGTACTTC

clone size: many
V gene: TRBV11-2
CDR3 length: 20
D gene: NA
J gene: TRBJ1-1
CDR3 protein: CASSLSGLSSLRGMNTEAFF
CDR3 DNA: TGTGCCAGCAGCTTATCTGGTCTGTCCTCTTTAAGGGGAATGAACACTGAAGCTTTCTTT

clone size: many
V gene: TRBV15
CDR3 length: 13
D gene: NA
J gene: TRBJ2-1
CDR3 protein: CATTASYYNEQFF
CDR3 DNA: TGTGCCACCACTGCGTCATACTACAATGAGCAGTTCTTC

clone size: many
V gene: TRBV7-3
CDR3 length: 18
D gene: TRBD1
J gene: TRBJ2-6
CDR3 protein: CASSLTPGQLSGANVLTF
CDR3 DNA: TGTGCCAGCAGCTTAACGCCGGGACAGCTCTCTGGGGCCAACGTCCTGACTTTC

clone size: many
V gene: TRBV7-6
CDR3 length: 12
D gene: NA
J gene: TRBJ2-2
CDR3 protein: CASSSQTGELFF
CDR3 DNA: TGTGCCAGCAGCTCACAGACCGGGGAGCTGTTTTTT

clone size: many
V gene: TRBV4-1
CDR3 length: 14
D gene: NA
J gene: TRBJ2-5
CDR3 protein: CASSQVNQQETQYF
CDR3 DNA: TGCGCCAGCAGCCAAGTAAACCAACAAGAGACCCAGTACTTC

clone size: many
V gene: TRBV6-4
CDR3 length: 19
D gene: TRBD2
J gene: TRBJ2-1
CDR3 protein: CASSGIGLAGESSYNEQFF
CDR3 DNA: TGTGCCAGCAGTGGAATTGGATTAGCGGGGGAGAGCTCCTACAATGAGCAGTTCTTC

clone size: many
V gene: TRBV7-3
CDR3 length: 15
D gene: NA
J gene: TRBJ2-1
CDR3 protein: CASSIIGSPNNEQFF
CDR3 DNA: TGTGCCAGCAGCATAATAGGATCGCCGAACAATGAGCAGTTCTTC

clone size: many
V gene: TRBV6-1
CDR3 length: 18
D gene: NA
J gene: TRBJ1-6
CDR3 protein: CASSSVAFGGSYNSPLHF
CDR3 DNA: TGTGCCAGCAGCTCTGTGGCGTTCGGCGGCTCCTATAATTCACCCCTCCACTTT

clone size: many
V gene: TRBV14
CDR3 length: 16
D gene: TRBD2
J gene: TRBJ2-5
CDR3 protein: CASSPLSGALQETQYF
CDR3 DNA: TGTGCCAGCAGCCCGCTTAGCGGGGCCCTGCAAGAGACCCAGTACTTC

clone size: many
V gene: TRBV29-1
CDR3 length: 15
D gene: NA
J gene: TRBJ2-2
CDR3 protein: CSVPGWGANTGELFF
CDR3 DNA: TGCAGCGTCCCTGGGTGGGGGGCGAACACCGGGGAGCTGTTTTTT

clone size: NA
V gene: TRBV20-1
CDR3 length: 14
D gene: NA
J gene: TRBJ2-5
CDR3 protein: CSAPGTGIRETQYF
CDR3 DNA: TGCAGTGCTCCCGGGACGGGAATCAGAGAGACCCAGTACTTC

clone size: many
V gene: TRBV24-1
CDR3 length: 15
D gene: NA
J gene: TRBJ2-5
CDR3 protein: CATSDPGLEPKTQYF
CDR3 DNA: TGTGCCACCAGTGATCCGGGTCTGGAACCGAAGACCCAGTACTTC

clone size: many
V gene: TRBV6-6
CDR3 length: 16
D gene: NA
J gene: TRBJ1-3
CDR3 protein: CASSPAHPSSGNTIYF
CDR3 DNA: TGTGCCAGCAGTCCGGCTCACCCGAGCTCTGGAAACACCATATATTTT